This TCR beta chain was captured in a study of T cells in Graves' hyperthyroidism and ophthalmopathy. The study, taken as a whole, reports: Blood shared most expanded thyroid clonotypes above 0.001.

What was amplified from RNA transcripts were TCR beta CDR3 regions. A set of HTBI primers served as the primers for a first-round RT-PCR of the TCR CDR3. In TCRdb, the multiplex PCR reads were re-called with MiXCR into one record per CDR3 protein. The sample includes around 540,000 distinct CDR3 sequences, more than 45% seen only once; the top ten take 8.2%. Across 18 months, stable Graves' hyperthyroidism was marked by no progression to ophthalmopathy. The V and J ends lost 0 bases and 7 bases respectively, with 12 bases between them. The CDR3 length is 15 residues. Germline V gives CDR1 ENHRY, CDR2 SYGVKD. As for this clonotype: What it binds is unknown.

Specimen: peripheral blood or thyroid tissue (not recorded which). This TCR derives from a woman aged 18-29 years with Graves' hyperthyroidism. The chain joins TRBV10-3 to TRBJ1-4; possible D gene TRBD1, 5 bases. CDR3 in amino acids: CAISESVQGREKLFF. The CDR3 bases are TGTGCCATCAGTGAGTCGGTTCAGGGACGTGAAAAACTGTTTTTT.